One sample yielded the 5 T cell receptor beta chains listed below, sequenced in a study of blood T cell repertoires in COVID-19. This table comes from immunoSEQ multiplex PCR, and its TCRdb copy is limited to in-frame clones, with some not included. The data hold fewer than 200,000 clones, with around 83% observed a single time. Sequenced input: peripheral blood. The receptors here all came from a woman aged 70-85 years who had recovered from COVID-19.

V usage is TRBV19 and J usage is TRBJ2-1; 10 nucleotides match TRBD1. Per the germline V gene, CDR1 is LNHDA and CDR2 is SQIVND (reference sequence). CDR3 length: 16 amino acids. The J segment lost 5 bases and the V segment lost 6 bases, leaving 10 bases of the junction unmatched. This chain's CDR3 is CASRGQGIGLHNEQFF. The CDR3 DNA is TGTGCCAGTAGGGGACAGGGGATTGGACTCCACAATGAGCAGTTCTTC.

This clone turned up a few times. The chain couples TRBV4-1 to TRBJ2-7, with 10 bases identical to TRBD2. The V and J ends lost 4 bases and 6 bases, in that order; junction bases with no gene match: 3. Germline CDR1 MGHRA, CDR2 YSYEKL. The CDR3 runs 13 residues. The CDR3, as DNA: TGCGCCAGCAGCCCCTGGACTAGCGGCGAGCAGTACTTC. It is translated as CASSPWTSGEQYF.

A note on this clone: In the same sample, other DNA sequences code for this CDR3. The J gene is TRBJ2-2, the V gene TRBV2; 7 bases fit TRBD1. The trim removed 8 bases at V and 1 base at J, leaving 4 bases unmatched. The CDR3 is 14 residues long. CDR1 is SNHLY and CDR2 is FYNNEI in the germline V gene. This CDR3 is CASRTGGNTGELFF. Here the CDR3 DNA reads TGTGCCAGCCGGACAGGAGGGAACACCGGGGAGCTGTTTTTT.

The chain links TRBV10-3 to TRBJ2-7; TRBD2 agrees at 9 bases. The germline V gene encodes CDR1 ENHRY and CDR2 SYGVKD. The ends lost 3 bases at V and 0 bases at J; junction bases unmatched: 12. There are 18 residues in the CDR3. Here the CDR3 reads CAISEIRRFSGSSYEQYF. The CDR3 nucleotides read TGTGCCATCAGTGAAATCCGGCGGTTTAGCGGGAGCTCCTACGAGCAGTACTTC.

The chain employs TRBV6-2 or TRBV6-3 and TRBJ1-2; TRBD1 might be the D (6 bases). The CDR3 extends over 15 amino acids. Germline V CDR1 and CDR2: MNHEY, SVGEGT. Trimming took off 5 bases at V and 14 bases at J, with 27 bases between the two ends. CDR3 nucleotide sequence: TGTGCCAGCAGTCACAAACGGGACAACCCTTGGTCGGGGACCTTC. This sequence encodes CASSHKRDNPWSGTF.